This T cell receptor (beta chain) was identified in a study of vaccination and CD4 T cells after COVID-19 (dated by TCRdb to about 2022). At the level of the whole study: Six males and four females were included in the convalescent cohort, with two Hispanic individuals, seven Caucasians, two Asians and one multiracial person represented. The time from the second vaccine dose to post-vaccine blood sampling had a median of 72 days and ranged from roughly 13 to 241 days. In around 9 COVID-19 convalescent patients and a few infection-naive healthy vaccine recipients, researchers compared the spike-specific CD4+ TCR repertoire from before mRNA vaccination with the repertoire from after. For stimulating the cultures, overlapping spike peptide pools were used, derived from SARS-CoV-2 as well as from the common cold coronaviruses HCoV-NL63, HCoV-OC43 and HCoV-229E. Post-COVID blood samples from convalescent patients were collected a median of about 100 days after diagnosis, with a range of about 35 to 161 days. At the TCR clonotype level, an earlier paper using these donors assessed memory CD4+ T cell crossreactivity between SARS-CoV-2 and common cold coronavirus spike proteins. Each participant got two doses of either the Pfizer-BioNTech BNT162b2 vaccine (n=8) or the Moderna mRNA-1273 vaccine (n=2). Control cultures received a CEFX viral epitope pool as the positive control, an HIV-1 Nef peptide pool as the negative control, or no peptide.

In the paper's terms, the treatment or condition label means: roughly ten-day PBMC culture with coronavirus spike peptide pools or control peptides (ViraFEST assay). CD4+ T cells from unexposed donors were collected before the COVID-19 pandemic (2011-2018). The ViraFEST assay, used in the study, expanded antigen-specific T cells with peptide pools and then identified the expanded clonotypes through TCR sequencing. About 2 million PBMCs per well were cultured in IMDM with approximately 5% human AB serum and 8.5 to 10 IU/ml IL-2, plus 10 ug/ml peptide pools. On days 3 and 7, half of the culture medium was replaced with fresh IL-2-containing medium. Once the cells had been in culture for around 10 days, the EasySep CD4+ T cell isolation kit was used to isolate CD4+ T cells by negative selection. Unexposed donor CD4+ T cells were tested for reactivity to SARS-CoV-2 S and N and four common cold coronavirus spike pools, as cell number allowed. Ficoll-Paque Plus gradient centrifugation was used to isolate PBMCs from whole blood, and the isolated PBMCs were then either used fresh or cryopreserved at -140C. Triplicate wells were generally used for each culture condition. The leukapheresis product for the unexposed donors was obtained through commercial purchase.

Library preparation was by PCR. At the Johns Hopkins FTIC core, DNA from the cultured CD4+ T cells underwent TCR sequencing with the Oncomine TCR Beta short-read assay. The QIAamp micro DNA kit was used to extract genomic DNA from the cultured CD4+ T cells. Oncomine TCR Beta libraries from cultured CD4+ T cells were pooled using unique dual indexes and sequenced on an Illumina iSeq 100. The authors' analysis ran thus. Non-productive sequences were removed, and CDR3s not starting with C, not ending with F or W, or shorter than 7 amino acids were discarded. Antigen-specific clonotypes were identified with the MANAFEST web application by comparing peptide-stimulated wells with reference and other culture wells. For a clone to be called positive, the clone needed an FDR below 0.05, an odds ratio above 5, and a productive frequency above 0.1% in at least two of three replicate wells. Clonotypes that were significantly expanded in both SARS-CoV-2 spike wells and at least one common cold coronavirus spike condition were defined as cross-reactive. Levenshtein distances (stringdist) and unrooted phylogenetic trees (ape) in R version 3.6.1 were used to assess CDR3 homology. TCRdb reprocessed the public reads (quality trimming at Q25 with fastp, clone calling with MiXCR) and kept in-frame beta chains. Identical CDR3 proteins give one entry, which carries the most common genes and DNA. The V and J calls and clone size come from TCRdb's table, not from the authors' own analysis. A total of some 7,000 distinct CDR3 sequences appear in this sample, about 29% of them only once. The leading ten clones occupy 33% of the sample.

This clonotype was found a few times. Its target antigen remains unknown. No clone much larger than this one lies a single base away; base qualities are absent. General study outcomes and caveats: Although the median number of SARS-CoV-2-reactive clonotypes went up from more than 20 after infection to roughly 40 after vaccination, the increase was not significant. Relatively few convalescent patients were included in the study, and early timepoints after natural infection were not analyzed. Of the vaccine-specific clones in convalescent patients, 304 of 307, or nearly all, reacted only to SARS-CoV-2 spike and did not cross-react with common cold coronaviruses. In convalescent patients, a median around 90% of post-vaccine SARS-CoV-2-reactive clones were detected only after vaccination, suggesting vaccine-specific priming.

Sample: CD4+ T cells from blood, cultured in vitro. This sequence was found in a human donor in good health.

The nucleotide sequence is given as TGTGCCAGCAGTTGGGCACAGTCTAATCAGCCCCAGCATTTT. Translated, this gives CASSWAQSNQPQHF. The V and J genes are TRBV6-5 and TRBJ1-5, with no confidently assigned D gene. Trimming removed 4 bases from V and 4 bases from J, leaving 11 bases between the germline ends. The CDR3 starts with the cysteine, ends with the phenylalanine, and has 14 residues. The only DNA kept is the CDR3, 42 bases in frame from the first base. The germline V gene provides CDR1 MNHEY and CDR2 SVGAGI.